The clone carrying this TCR beta chain was detected a few times. These data originate in a study of T-cell reconstitution after alpha-beta-depleted transplantation in children. The CDR3 spans 15 residues. Germline CDR1 and CDR2: SGHDT and YYEEEE. V dropped 4 bases and J dropped 2 bases, with 13 bases sitting between them. Library preparation (for TCRbeta) was performed with unique molecular identifiers. TCRdb ran MiXCR on the PCR reads and lists one entry per CDR3 protein. This sample has roughly 500,000 distinct CDR3 sequences, with around 18% found just once. The chain uses TRBV5-6 and TRBJ2-1; D unclear. The sequence derives from a human donor who donated a stem cell graft to a child with acute lymphoblastic leukemia. The sample in question was PBMCs from the stem cell graft donor, obtained from the stem cell graft. CDR3 nucleotides: TGTGCCAGCAGCACGCCTTGGGCCCCCTACAATGAGCAGTTCTTC. It translates to CASSTPWAPYNEQFF.